The next 5 T cell receptor beta chains were all read from a single sample in a study of T cell responses to AZD1222 COVID-19 vaccine. TCRdb's copy holds only in-frame clones and misses some; the assay was immunoSEQ multiplex PCR. This repertoire shows some 120,000 clones, roughly 91% found once; its top ten account for 25% to 30%. The sample in question was peripheral blood, obtained on day 0 of AZD1222 vaccination. The receptors stem from an adult in good health.

This chain's CDR3 is CASSLGRGTVSTDTQYF. The CDR3 DNA reads TGCGCCAGCAGCTTGGGACGGGGGACAGTGAGCACAGATACGCAGTATTTT. The chain combines TRBV5-1 with TRBJ2-3; tentative D call: TRBD1 (7 bases). The CDR3 sequence is 17 residues long. Germline CDR1 and CDR2: SGHRS and YFSETQ. Trimming took off 0 bases at V and 0 bases at J, with 14 bases between the two ends. The full variable domain, in which reference TRBV5-1 and TRBJ2-3 provide the parts outside the CDR3, is KAGVTQTPRYLIKTRGQQVTLSCSPISGHRSVSWYQQTPGQGLQFLFEYFSETQRNKGNFPGRFSGRQFSNSRSEMNVSTLELGDSALYLCASSLGRGTVSTDTQYFGPGTRLTVL.

This clone was detected only once. This chain links TRBV4-2 with TRBJ2-3, with TRBD2 matching 11 bases. The CDR3 has 18 amino acids. CDR1 and CDR2 (germline): LGHNA, YNFKEQ. The V gene end was trimmed by 0 bases and the J gene end by 2 bases; junction bases not matched to a gene: 7. CDR3 coding DNA: TGTGCCAGCAGCCAAGATGCCCCGGGACTAGCGGTCACAGATACGCAGTATTTT. It encodes CASSQDAPGLAVTDTQYF.

CDR3 bases: TGTGCCAGCTCACCACCAGCAGGCACCTCCTACGAGCAGTACTTC. Encoded protein: CASSPPAGTSYEQYF. This chain uses TRBV18 with TRBJ2-7; D not resolved. Trimming left V 0 bases short and J 0 bases short, with 9 bases between. Looked up from germline, CDR1 is KGHSH and CDR2 is LQKENI. This CDR3 has 15 residues.

CDR3 coding DNA: TGTGCCAGCAGCCAAGAAGGGGGCTCCTACAATGAGCAGTTCTTC. It codes for CASSQEGGSYNEQFF. This chain connects TRBV3-1 (or the pseudogene TRBV3-2) to TRBJ2-1, with D perhaps matching TRBD1 (6 bases). Germline V lookup: CDR1 LGHDT, CDR2 YNNKEL (reference sequence). V was cut by 0 bases and J by 0 bases, with 6 bases left in between. The length of the CDR3 is 15 residues.

This clone has only a few counts. The J gene is TRBJ2-2, the V gene TRBV5-1; no reliable D call. Germline-derived CDR1 and CDR2 are SGHRS and YFSETQ. V was shortened by 0 bases and J by 4 bases, with 13 bases between the two germline ends. CDR3 length: 16 residues. The CDR3 DNA reads TGCGCCAGCAGCTTGGAAGCCGCAGACACCACCGGGGAGCTGTTTTTT. It yields the protein CASSLEAADTTGELFF.